The 6 T cell receptor beta chains below come from one sample, sequenced in a study of blood T cell repertoires in COVID-19. Sequencing used immunoSEQ multiplex PCR; TCRdb keeps in-frame clones, though not all of them. This sample carries about 370,000 clones, 80% to 90% of them seen once, and the ten largest clones take less than 1.2%. Sequences were obtained from PBMCs or T cells enriched from blood (not recorded which). These receptors were taken from a man aged 18 to 29 who had recovered from COVID-19.

This clone was recorded once. The rearrangement links TRBV5-1 to TRBJ2-3; TRBD2 matches 7 bases. The CDR3 is 14 residues long. J was trimmed by 1 base and V by 4 bases; bases with no gene match: 3. Per the germline V gene, CDR1 is SGHRS and CDR2 is YFSETQ. The CDR3 spells CASSPLAGTDTQYF. The CDR3, as DNA: TGCGCCAGCAGCCCCCTAGCGGGCACAGATACGCAGTATTTT.

This clone was seen once. CDR3 DNA sequence: TGCGCCAGCAGCCAACGTGAGGTCGGGGAGCTGTTTTTT. Amino acids: CASSQREVGELFF. The chain links TRBV4-3 to TRBJ2-2, with D unresolved. Germline V gene sequence: CDR1 LGHNA, CDR2 YSLEER. Trimming shortened V by 2 bases and J by 7 bases, and 8 bases separated the two germline ends. The CDR3 runs 13 residues.

The rearrangement joins TRBV5-1 to TRBJ1-6; D is unclear. The CDR3 is 14 amino acids. The V and J ends lost 4 bases and 8 bases respectively, with 13 bases between them. Germline values: CDR1 SGHRS, CDR2 YFSETQ. The chain's CDR3 is CASSPGGGYSPLHF. Here the CDR3 DNA reads TGCGCCAGCAGCCCCGGCGGTGGCTATTCACCCCTCCACTTT.

The V and J genes are TRBV29-1 and TRBJ1-1, with a weak D call TRBD1 (5 bases). Germline V CDR1 and CDR2: SQVTM, ANQGSEA. V was pared by 6 bases and J by 4 bases, with 15 bases between. This CDR3 comprises 13 residues. The CDR3 loop reads CSVVGRLGTEAFF. CDR3 DNA sequence: TGCAGCGTGGTGGGGCGCTTGGGCACTGAAGCTTTCTTT.

The J gene is TRBJ2-5, the V gene TRBV13; 8 bases agree with TRBD2. Germline V gene lookup returns CDR1 PRHDT and CDR2 FYEKMQ (reference sequence). The CDR3 runs to 15 residues. After removal of 5 bases from V and 2 bases from J, the junction contained 7 bases not matched to a gene. The CDR3 protein is CASSAWSGGQETQYF. The CDR3 DNA sequence: TGTGCCAGCAGCGCTTGGAGCGGGGGACAAGAGACCCAGTACTTC.

J is TRBJ2-7 and V is TRBV19; 10 bases line up with TRBD1. This CDR3 spans 16 amino acids. V dropped 5 bases and J dropped 3; count of bases not matched to a gene: 10. The germline V gene encodes CDR1 LNHDA and CDR2 SQIVND (reference sequence). The CDR3 sequence is CASSGRDRGADYEQYF. The CDR3 bases are TGTGCCAGTAGTGGCCGGGACAGGGGCGCAGACTACGAGCAGTACTTC.